This T cell receptor beta chain was captured by sequencing in a study of T cells in Graves' hyperthyroidism and ophthalmopathy. The study's findings and limits: Most thyroid clonotypes expanded above 0.001 were also detected in blood.

Newly diagnosed patients aged 18 to 65 had hyperthyroidism of under 2 months' duration. It was at first hyperthyroidism diagnosis, before any ophthalmopathy symptoms, that the blood sample was taken. TCR beta CDR3 regions were amplified from RNA transcripts. An initial round of RT-PCR targeting the TCR CDR3 relied on the HTBI primer set. One entry per CDR3 protein, called by TCRdb with MiXCR from the multiplex PCR reads. Of 300,000 to 450,000 distinct CDR3 sequences in the sample, about 13% are singletons; the top ten hold around 20%. Germline trimming cut 7 bases from V and 3 bases from J; bases unmatched to any gene: 17. The length of the CDR3 is 17 residues. This clonotype showed up just a few times. The antigen remains undetermined.

The rearrangement joins TRBV12-3 or TRBV12-4 to TRBJ1-2; 7 bases map to TRBD1. The clonotype was recovered from a man younger than 45 with Graves' hyperthyroidism that later progressed to Graves' ophthalmopathy. Sequencing input: blood. This chain's CDR3 is CASTQSTGQGGDYGYTF. The CDR3 DNA sequence: TGTGCCAGCACCCAATCCACGGGGCAGGGGGGAGACTATGGCTACACCTTC.